This T cell receptor beta chain came from a study of Graves' ophthalmopathy and Graves' hyperthyroidism (dated by TCRdb to 2016 to 2018). Notes on the research overall: Peripheral blood was collected at initial diagnosis, prior to any treatment. The study used TCR beta repertoire signatures to distinguish Graves' ophthalmopathy from Graves' hyperthyroidism and to predict progression to ophthalmopathy. In total, some 140 blood samples were TCR-sequenced: roughly 45 ophthalmopathy, under 85 hyperthyroidism and some 17 hyperthyroidism-to-ophthalmopathy patients. To explore V-J signatures distinguishing ophthalmopathy from hyperthyroidism, a discovery set of under 110 patients (fewer than 45 ophthalmopathy, about 57 stable hyperthyroidism) was enrolled. An independent validation cohort comprised roughly 20 hyperthyroidism patients and 15 to 17 patients who later progressed from hyperthyroidism to ophthalmopathy. T-cell repertoires of thyroid tissue and blood were compared in over 5 hyperthyroidism patients. Following sample collection, hyperthyroidism patients were given methimazole at a starting dose of 30 mg daily, and ophthalmopathy patients were given high-dose intravenous methylprednisolone. Overall results and qualifications from the work: The 13-signature model separated ophthalmopathy from stable hyperthyroidism with 85% to 90% sensitivity and 81% to 82% specificity in cross-validation, and 80%/75% in the test set. Most expanded thyroid clonotypes with a frequency above 0.001 also appeared in blood, which suggests that blood repertoires may reflect the immune response in the thyroid. Sample size was not predetermined statistically, and investigators were not blinded to group allocation. In validation, the model predicted ophthalmopathy progression with about 64% sensitivity and 72.22% specificity; about a dozen predicted patients were CT-confirmed with GO in a median of about 6.1 months.

The ophthalmopathy patients had moderately to severely active disease, with a Clinical Activity Score of 3 or higher, a NOSPECS grade of 4 or higher, and a disease duration of less than 3 months. Patients with other autoimmune diseases, uncontrolled infections, pregnancy or lactation were excluded. Diagnosis relied on clinical symptoms, serum thyroxine, TRAb, thyroid ultrasound and orbital computed tomography. Using Ficoll-Paque density gradient centrifugation, PBMCs were isolated from 8.5 to 10 ml of fresh peripheral blood. Total RNA was extracted using Trizol reagent, and RNA quality was checked on an Agilent 2100 Bioanalyzer. For repertoire sequencing, TCR beta CDR3 regions were amplified from RNA transcripts. HTBI primers and the Qiagen OneStep RT-PCR kit were used in a first-round RT-PCR, which was followed by a second-round multiplex PCR, size selection and purification. Libraries were sequenced on an Illumina HiSeq2000 using paired-end 100 bp reads. The original methods were these. SOAPnuke was used for read processing, and reads with adapters, uncalled bases, a mean Phred below 15, or no exact constant-primer or identifier match were discarded. COPE v1.2.5 was used to merge the high-quality paired reads. Unique nucleotide sequences were defined as clonotypes and aligned to IMGT TRB V, D and J references using MiTCR v1.1. The analysis was limited to V-J combinations with a frequency above 0.0001, which together covered more than 99% of repertoires. For each V-J combination, a TCR clonal expansion and chaos score was defined as the ratio of F50 clonal expansion to chaos observed in the TCRdist matrix. Welch's t-statistics and random forest were used to reduce features to about a dozen V-J combinations, which were fed into a naive Bayes classifier. The similarity between thyroid and blood repertoires was quantified using the Morisita-Horn index. In TCRdb, the public reads were trimmed at Q25 with fastp and aligned with MiXCR, with productive beta chains retained. Rows merge per CDR3 protein into single entries with the most common DNA and genes. V and J calls and clone size were set by TCRdb, not the authors. In this sample the table shows around 600,000 distinct CDR3 sequences, more than 40% of which occur a single time. The biggest ten clones account for roughly 3% of the sample.

Inclusive of the bounding cysteine and phenylalanine, the CDR3 is 12 residues long. Of all the DNA, just the CDR3 is kept, 36 bases in frame from base 1. CDR1 and CDR2 are read off the germline V gene as WSHSY and SAAADI. This clonotype was found a few times. Its recognized antigen is unknown. Its ends do not fully match the called genes, so a read error is possible. Sequenced sample: peripheral blood. The TCR sequence derives from an adult man with Graves' ophthalmopathy. The chain employs TRBV10-2 and TRBJ1-5; the D gene is possibly TRBD1, with 6 bases matching. The DNA reads as follows: TGTGCCAGCAGTTTGGACAGTGCAGCCCAGCATTTT. Translated, this is CASSLDSAAQHF.